The following is a T cell receptor beta chain sequence with its context. The antigen remains undetermined. The PCR used 60 Vbeta and 13 Jbeta primers. Only in-frame clones appear in the TCRdb table, and some are missing; sequencing was by immunoSEQ multiplex PCR. This table has over 150,000 clones, around 80% appearing once. These data originate in a study of cytomegalovirus exposure and HLA in healthy donors. Study-wide points: The presence/absence work took it that sequencing depth was about the same across donors. The authors excluded some V segments, including TRBV6-2 and TRBV6-3, as indistinguishable.

V shed 2 bases, J shed 6 bases, and the junction held 4 bases outside the gene matches. This CDR3 comprises 13 residues. Per the germline V gene, CDR1 is SGHNT and CDR2 is YYREEE (reference sequence). The sequencing input was PBMCs. This chain connects TRBV5-4 to TRBJ2-7; TRBD2 matches at 8 bases. The clonotype was recovered from a woman aged 40 to 50 in good health and CMV-seropositive. The CDR3: CASSFWTSTEQYF. In DNA, the CDR3 is TGTGCCAGCAGCTTCTGGACTAGCACCGAGCAGTACTTC.